Listed below are T cell receptor beta chains from one sample, sequenced in a study of T-cell reconstitution after alpha-beta-depleted transplantation in children. A single record per CDR3 protein comes from TCRdb applying MiXCR to the PCR reads. This sample has around 600,000 distinct CDR3 sequences, with 23% found just once. The sequences come from PBMCs, mostly from graft donor cells, collected 360 days after TCRalphabeta/CD19-depleted stem cell transplant. The receptors were sampled from a boy under three years old who had a stem cell transplant for acute myeloid leukemia, so the T cells may come from the graft donor. The CDR3 runs from the conserved cysteine through the conserved F or W. The D gene is left open where the match is weak. Size is omitted from some rows. Given values are once, few, many or a class for expanded clones.

>.|TRBJ1-1|TRBV6-5|many
CASSYSSGRMNTEAFF
TGTGCCAGCAGTTACTCTTCAGGGAGGATGAACACTGAAGCTTTCTTT
>.|TRBJ2-2|TRBV5-6|many
CASSTAGGELFF
TGTGCCAGCAGCACTGCAGGGGGGGAGCTGTTTTTT
>.|TRBJ2-1|TRBV29-1|.
CSAMGISPYNEQFF
TGCAGCGCAATGGGGATTTCCCCGTACAATGAGCAGTTCTTC
>.|TRBJ2-5|TRBV6-5|few
CASSYSAGPEEETQYF
TGTGCCAGCAGTTACTCGGCAGGCCCCGAGGAAGAGACCCAGTACTTC
>TRBD2|TRBJ2-5|TRBV2|many
CASSDGPAGNGETQYF
TGTGCCAGCAGTGATGGGCCAGCGGGGAATGGGGAGACCCAGTACTTC
>.|TRBJ2-7|TRBV7-9|many
CASSLATGLGSYEQYF
TGTGCCAGCAGCTTAGCTACAGGGCTGGGGTCCTACGAGCAGTACTTC
>.|TRBJ2-1|TRBV5-1|few
CASSLATDEQFF
TGCGCCAGCAGCTTGGCCACGGATGAGCAGTTCTTC
>.|TRBJ1-4|TRBV5-1|many
CASSLVQATNEKLFF
TGCGCCAGCAGCTTGGTACAGGCAACTAATGAAAAACTGTTTTTT
>TRBD2|TRBJ2-7|TRBV5-1|.
CASSTWTSGGVSSYEQYF
TGCGCCAGCAGCACCTGGACTAGCGGGGGGGTATCCTCCTACGAGCAGTACTTC
>.|TRBJ2-7|TRBV20-1|.
CSAPWGRGPYEQYF
TGCAGTGCCCCTTGGGGACGGGGCCCCTACGAGCAGTACTTC
>TRBD2|TRBJ2-2|TRBV6-1|.
CASREGPNTGELFF
TGTGCCAGTAGGGAGGGGCCGAACACCGGGGAGCTGTTTTTT
>.|TRBJ2-2|TRBV6-5|.
CASSHSTDTGELFF
TGTGCCAGCAGTCACTCGACGGACACCGGGGAGCTGTTTTTT
>.|TRBJ2-1|TRBV29-1|many
CSVEGREKVYNEQFF
TGCAGCGTTGAAGGGAGGGAGAAGGTCTACAATGAGCAGTTCTTC
>.|TRBJ2-5|TRBV11-2|.
CASSYRTQRGLGVLQETQYF
TGTGCCAGCAGCTACCGAACACAGAGGGGTCTAGGGGTACTCCAAGAGACCCAGTACTTC
>.|TRBJ2-5|TRBV7-2|few
CASSLAGGVQTQYF
TGTGCCAGCAGCTTAGCGGGGGGTGTGCAGACCCAGTACTTC
>.|TRBJ2-3|TRBV13|few
CATDTQYF
TGTGCCACAGATACGCAGTATTTT
>.|TRBJ1-1|TRBV18|few
CVSSPPAGAAEAFF
TGTGTCAGCTCACCACCGGCAGGGGCGGCAGAAGCTTTCTTT
>TRBD2|TRBJ2-6|TRBV4-1|few
CASSHERLAGAGANVLTF
TGCGCCAGCAGCCACGAGAGGCTAGCGGGGGCCGGGGCCAACGTCCTGACTTTC
>TRBD1|TRBJ2-7|TRBV11-2|once
CASSFKGQGIDEQYF
TGTGCCAGCAGCTTTAAAGGACAGGGTATCGACGAGCAGTACTTC
>.|TRBJ2-1|TRBV15|.
CATSRDTRLINEQFF
TGTGCCACCAGCAGGGACACACGTCTTATTAATGAGCAGTTCTTC
>.|TRBJ1-1|TRBV30|.
CAGAADLAEAFF
TGTGCTGGTGCGGCAGATCTTGCTGAAGCTTTCTTT
>.|TRBJ2-1|TRBV29-1|many
CSVEMRTYNEQFF
TGCAGCGTTGAAATGAGAACCTACAATGAGCAGTTCTTC
>TRBD1|TRBJ1-6|TRBV12-3/TRBV12-4|few
CASSLRTGGLSPLHF
TGTGCCAGCAGTCTCCGGACAGGGGGCCTTTCACCCCTCCACTTT
>TRBD2|TRBJ2-1|TRBV4-1|many
CASSHLAGGNYNEQFF
TGCGCCAGCAGCCACCTAGCGGGGGGCAACTACAATGAGCAGTTCTTC
>TRBD1|TRBJ2-3|TRBV5-1|many
CASRRTGLSTDTQYF
TGCGCCAGCAGGAGGACAGGGTTGTCCACAGATACGCAGTATTTT
>.|TRBJ1-1|TRBV20-1|many
CSARFTGNTEAFF
TGCAGTGCTAGATTTACAGGGAACACTGAAGCTTTCTTT
>TRBD1|TRBJ1-2|TRBV28|.
CASSYPTPGHLKGAIGYTF
TGTGCCAGCAGCTACCCCACCCCGGGACATCTTAAGGGGGCTATTGGCTACACCTTC
>TRBD1|TRBJ2-1|TRBV20-1|few
CSARILQGASYNEQFF
TGCAGTGCTAGGATATTACAGGGGGCTTCGTACAATGAGCAGTTCTTC
>TRBD2|TRBJ2-1|TRBV20-1|.
CSARDWRGSYNEQFF
TGCAGTGCTAGAGATTGGCGGGGGAGCTACAATGAGCAGTTCTTC
>.|TRBJ1-3|TRBV20-1|many
CSARDHGRNTIYF
TGCAGTGCTAGAGATCATGGGAGAAACACCATATATTTT
>TRBD1|TRBJ1-5|TRBV11-2|.
CASSLGGQGARSNQPQHF
TGTGCCAGCAGCTTAGGTGGACAGGGGGCAAGGAGCAATCAGCCCCAGCATTTT
>TRBD1|TRBJ1-1|TRBV6-5|.
CASSSGPGGGNTEAFF
TGTGCCAGCAGCTCGGGCCCAGGGGGCGGGAACACTGAAGCTTTCTTT
>.|TRBJ1-3|TRBV4-1|many
CASRPWPAGYSGNTIYF
TGCGCCAGCCGACCATGGCCGGCAGGGTACTCTGGAAACACCATATATTTT
>.|TRBJ1-5|TRBV20-1|many
CSARGQYNQPQHF
TGCAGTGCCAGAGGACAGTACAATCAGCCCCAGCATTTT
>TRBD1|TRBJ1-2|TRBV5-5|many
CASSLWLEDRSLYGYTF
TGTGCCAGCAGCTTATGGCTGGAGGACAGGAGCCTCTATGGCTACACCTTC
>TRBD2|TRBJ2-3|TRBV9|.
CASSPVGLAVTDTQYF
TGTGCCAGCAGCCCGGTGGGACTAGCTGTAACAGATACGCAGTATTTT
>TRBD1|TRBJ1-5|TRBV20-1|.
CSARDLGQGSTQPQHF
TGCAGTGCTAGAGATCTCGGACAGGGGTCCACTCAGCCCCAGCATTTT
>.|TRBJ2-1|TRBV15|few
CATSHDNEQFF
TGTGCCACCAGCCATGACAATGAGCAGTTCTTC
>.|TRBJ1-1|TRBV7-9|.
CASSLVFENTEAFF
TGTGCCAGCAGCTTAGTTTTTGAGAACACTGAAGCTTTCTTT
>.|TRBJ1-1|TRBV12-3/TRBV12-4|many
CASRGIDNTEAFF
TGTGCCAGCAGGGGCATCGACAACACTGAAGCTTTCTTT
>TRBD2|TRBJ2-2|TRBV11-2|.
CASSLVGTTRPGELFF
TGTGCCAGCAGCTTAGTCGGGACTACACGCCCCGGGGAGCTGTTTTTT
>.|TRBJ1-2|TRBV28|few
CASSSRDGANYGYTF
TGTGCCAGCAGTTCCCGGGACGGTGCTAACTATGGCTACACCTTC
>.|TRBJ2-2|TRBV5-8|.
CASSSRFPGITAGELFF
TGTGCCAGCAGCTCACGGTTTCCAGGGATTACGGCCGGGGAGCTGTTTTTT
>.|TRBJ2-5|TRBV7-2|few
CASSSLEGRTQYF
TGTGCCAGCAGCTCCCTTGAGGGTAGGACCCAGTACTTC
>.|TRBJ2-1|TRBV7-2|many
CASSLGSSNEQFF
TGTGCCAGCAGCTTAGGCAGTTCCAATGAGCAGTTCTTC
>TRBD1|TRBJ1-5|TRBV6-5|many
CASSYFDRADQPQHF
TGTGCCAGCAGTTATTTTGACAGGGCTGATCAGCCCCAGCATTTT
>TRBD1|TRBJ1-1|TRBV7-9|few
CASSLYRGENTEAFF
TGTGCCAGCAGCCTTTACAGGGGGGAAAACACTGAAGCTTTCTTT
>TRBD1|TRBJ2-7|TRBV12-3/TRBV12-4|few
CASSLAPGDRGYEQYF
TGTGCCAGCAGTTTAGCGCCAGGGGACAGGGGCTACGAGCAGTACTTC
>TRBD1|TRBJ2-1|TRBV15|many
CATSRGVGTENNEQFF
TGTGCCACCAGCAGAGGGGTAGGGACAGAAAACAATGAGCAGTTCTTC
>TRBD2|TRBJ2-1|TRBV15|many
CATRTSAVYNEQFF
TGTGCCACTCGGACTAGCGCGGTTTACAATGAGCAGTTCTTC